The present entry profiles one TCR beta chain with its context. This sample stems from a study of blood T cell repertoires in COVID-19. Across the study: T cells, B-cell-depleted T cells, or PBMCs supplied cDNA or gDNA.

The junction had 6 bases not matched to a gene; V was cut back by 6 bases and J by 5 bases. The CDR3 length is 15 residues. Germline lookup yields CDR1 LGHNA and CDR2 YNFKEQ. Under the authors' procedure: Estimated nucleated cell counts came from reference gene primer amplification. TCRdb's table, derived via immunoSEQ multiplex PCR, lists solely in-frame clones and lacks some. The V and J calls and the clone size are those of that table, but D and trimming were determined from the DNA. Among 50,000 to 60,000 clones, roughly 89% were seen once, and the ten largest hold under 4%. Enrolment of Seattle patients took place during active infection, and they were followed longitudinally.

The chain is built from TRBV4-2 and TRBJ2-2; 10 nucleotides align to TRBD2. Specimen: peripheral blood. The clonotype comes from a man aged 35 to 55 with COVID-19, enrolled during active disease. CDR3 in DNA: TGTGCCAGCAGTCCTAGCGGGAGAGAAACCGGGGAGCTGTTTTTT. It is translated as CASSPSGRETGELFF.